What follows are 21 T cell receptor beta chains derived from one specimen sequenced in a study of T cell responses to AZD1222 COVID-19 vaccine. Method: immunoSEQ multiplex PCR; TCRdb's copy keeps in-frame clones and lacks some. The sample includes around 120,000 clones, 92% seen only once; the top ten take around 15%. The material sequenced was peripheral blood, taken on day 0 of AZD1222 vaccination. The receptors derive from an adult in good health.

This clone was counted between two and nine times. The chain couples TRBV7-9 to TRBJ2-5; TRBD2 aligns across 8 bases. This CDR3 has 14 amino acids. From germline, CDR1 is SEHNR and CDR2 FQNEAQ (reference sequence). Trimming took 6 bases from V and 4 from J; bases not matched to a gene: 7. CDR3 sequence (DNA): TGTGCCAGCAGTCAACTGGCGGGAGGAGAGACCCAGTACTTC. Encoded protein: CASSQLAGGETQYF.

The V call is TRBV3-1 (or the pseudogene TRBV3-2), the J call TRBJ2-3; 15 positions agree with TRBD2. Germline V gene sequence: CDR1 LGHDT, CDR2 YNNKEL (reference sequence). The CDR3 totals 16 residues. V was pared by 4 bases and J by 6 bases, with 5 bases of the junction left unmatched. CDR3 nucleotide sequence: TGTGCCAGCAGCCTCGGACTAGCGGGGGGGAGGGATACGCAGTATTTT. Amino acids: CASSLGLAGGRDTQYF.

This clone showed up many times. This sequence joins TRBV12-5 and TRBJ1-4; 11 bases match TRBD1. The J segment lost 3 bases and the V segment lost 7 bases, leaving 7 bases of the junction unmatched. The CDR3 has 16 amino acids. Germline-derived CDR1 and CDR2 are LGHNT and FRNRAP. This CDR3 reads CASAHGQGASNEKLFF. DNA for the CDR3: TGTGCTAGTGCCCATGGACAGGGGGCATCTAATGAAAAACTGTTTTTT.

The genes are TRBV21-1 and TRBJ1-6; no DNA check was done on the table's D call, TRBD1. TRBV21-1 is a documented pseudogene. The CDR3 has 21 residues. The CDR3 sequence: CASSSLQETGVSFSDNSPLHF. In nucleotides, the CDR3 is TGTGCCAGCAGCTCCCTCCAGGAAACAGGGGTTTCGTTTTCCGATAATTCACCCCTCCACTTT.

The gene calls are TRBV7-2 and TRBJ2-1; 7 bases agree with TRBD2. Germline lookup yields CDR1 SGHTA and CDR2 FQGNSA. V lost 5 bases and J lost 8; bases outside the gene matches: 9. This CDR3 is 14 amino acids long. The CDR3 nucleotides read TGTGCCAGCAGCCGGGACTATGTCATCCATGAGCAGTTCTTC. Translating gives CASSRDYVIHEQFF.

The gene calls are TRBV7-6 and TRBJ2-3; D not resolved. Germline values: CDR1 SGHVS, CDR2 FNYEAQ. The CDR3 has 15 residues. V lost 5 bases, J lost 7 bases, and 19 bases lay in between. The CDR3 region is CASSQATNGRNTQYF. In DNA form, the CDR3 reads TGTGCCAGCAGCCAGGCGACAAATGGGCGAAATACGCAGTATTTT.

The gene calls are TRBV4-3 and TRBJ2-5, with TRBD2 matching over 10 bases. CDR3 length: 16 residues. V dropped 0 bases and J dropped 4; count of bases not matched to a gene: 5. CDR1 is LGHNA, CDR2 YSLEER, per germline. CDR3 in DNA: TGCGCCAGCAGCCAAGATCCGCCTAGCGGGGGAGAGACCCAGTACTTC. It codes for CASSQDPPSGGETQYF.

This clone was detected a few times. The chain combines TRBV20-1 with TRBJ1-2, with D tentatively TRBD1 (5 bases). With 3 bases removed from V and 4 bases from J, the gap between germline ends came to 9 bases. The CDR3 length is 12 residues. Per germline, CDR1 DFQATT and CDR2 SNEGSKA (reference sequence). CDR3 sequence reads: CSASWGIYGYTF. The CDR3, as DNA: TGCAGTGCTAGTTGGGGGATCTATGGCTACACCTTC.

This chain connects TRBV5-1 to TRBJ2-7; 8 nucleotides match TRBD1. Germline V gene lookup returns CDR1 SGHRS and CDR2 YFSETQ. The trim removed 4 bases at V and 0 bases at J, leaving 6 bases unmatched. CDR3 length equals 15 residues. CDR3 region: CASSIRQGSSYEQYF. CDR3 nucleotide sequence: TGCGCCAGCAGCATCCGACAGGGGAGCTCCTACGAGCAGTACTTC.

Concerning this clone: The junction does not match germline at one end; this may be a read error. The gene calls are TRBV13 and TRBJ1-1, with unresolved D. The germline CDR1 and CDR2 sequences are PRHDT and FYEKMQ (reference sequence). CDR3 length: 12 residues. CDR3 in amino acids: CASSLGPTKAFF. Written as DNA, the CDR3 is TGTGCCAGCAGCCTCGGACCGACTAAAGCCTTCTTT.

The rearrangement joins TRBV5-4 to TRBJ1-1; a possible D gene is TRBD1 (6 bases). Germline V lookup: CDR1 SGHNT, CDR2 YYREEE (reference sequence). Trimming left V 7 bases short and J 0 bases short, with 19 bases between. The CDR3 covers 16 residues. CDR3 DNA sequence: TGTGCCAGCTTCTCGACATCCAGGGACATGAACACTGAAGCTTTCTTT. Its translation is CASFSTSRDMNTEAFF.

The V gene is TRBV11-2, the J gene TRBJ1-2; D is uncertain. The germline CDR1 and CDR2 sequences are SGHAT and FQNNGV. Trimming left V 0 bases short and J 3 bases short, with 14 bases between. This CDR3 region has 16 residues. In DNA, the CDR3 is TGTGCCAGCAGCTTAGATTATTATAGGGAACACTATGGCTACACCTTC. Translation: CASSLDYYREHYGYTF.

The chain couples TRBV28 to TRBJ1-2, with D uncertain. The CDR3 length is 13 residues. V lost 9 bases, J lost 7 bases, and 18 bases lay in between. Germline values: CDR1 MDHEN, CDR2 SYDVKM. CDR3 in DNA: TGTGCCAGTATAACTGGAGTAATTGGTGGCTACACCTTC. Its translation is CASITGVIGGYTF.

The chain is built from TRBV7-2 and TRBJ2-1; 7 nucleotides match TRBD2. Germline-derived CDR1 and CDR2 are SGHTA and FQGNSA. The CDR3 sequence is 14 residues long. The V gene end was trimmed by 8 bases and the J gene end by 0 bases; junction bases not matched to a gene: 4. The DNA of the CDR3 is TGTGCCAGCGGCGCGGGGGTCTCCTACAATGAGCAGTTCTTC. Translated, it gives CASGAGVSYNEQFF.

The chain carries TRBV27 and TRBJ1-4; 7 bases map to TRBD1. Trimming removed 5 bases from V and 4 bases from J; junction bases left unmatched: 4. The V gene's germline CDR1 is MNHEY and CDR2 SMNVEV (reference sequence). The CDR3 covers 14 residues. The CDR3 here is CASSLTGRNEKLFF. In DNA, the CDR3 is TGTGCCAGCAGTCTGACAGGGCGTAATGAAAAACTGTTTTTT.

The chain carries TRBV24-1 and TRBJ2-3, with TRBD2 identical over 7 bases. This CDR3 has 14 residues. The germline V gene encodes CDR1 KGHDR and CDR2 SFDVKD. V trimming: 4 bases; J trimming: 3 bases; junction bases outside the gene matches: 3. The CDR3 DNA follows: TGTGCCACCAGTGACCAGGGAGGGACAGATACGCAGTATTTT. This sequence encodes CATSDQGGTDTQYF.

J is TRBJ2-7 and V is TRBV19, with TRBD1 matching over 7 bases. Losses at the gene ends were 6 bases for V and 0 bases for J; bases not matched to a gene: 2. The V gene's germline CDR1 is LNHDA and CDR2 SQIVND (reference sequence). The CDR3 is 13 amino acids. The CDR3 nucleotides read TGTGCCAGTAGGGGACAGAACTCCTACGAGCAGTACTTC. Protein: CASRGQNSYEQYF.

The V and J genes are TRBV5-1 and TRBJ1-4; a weak D match, TRBD1 (6 bases). Germline CDR1 SGHRS, CDR2 YFSETQ. V lost 7 bases, J lost 8 bases, and 21 bases lay in between. CDR3 length equals 15 residues. CDR3 in amino acids: CASRGTSSIREKLFF. As DNA, the CDR3 is TGCGCCAGCCGCGGGACATCTTCGATTCGGGAAAAACTGTTTTTT. The whole variable domain, remainder taken from reference TRBV5-1 and TRBJ1-4, is KAGVTQTPRYLIKTRGQQVTLSCSPISGHRSVSWYQQTPGQGLQFLFEYFSETQRNKGNFPGRFSGRQFSNSRSEMNVSTLELGDSALYLCASRGTSSIREKLFFGSGTQLSVL.

V gene TRBV10-3 combines with J gene TRBJ2-7; 8 bases are shared with TRBD2. J was trimmed by 3 bases and V by 10 bases; bases with no gene match: 17. CDR3 size: 16 residues. CDR1 is ENHRY, CDR2 SYGVKD, per germline. CDR3 sequence reads: CATRGGPGLEVYEQYF. The CDR3 coding sequence is TGTGCCACCCGGGGCGGTCCGGGACTAGAGGTCTACGAGCAGTACTTC.

The V and J genes are TRBV28 and TRBJ1-2; TRBD1 aligns across 10 bases. The CDR3 runs 15 residues. V was clipped by 5 bases and J by 8 bases; unmatched bases: 11. Germline values: CDR1 MDHEN, CDR2 SYDVKM. CDR3 amino acids: CASSDSGTGARGYTF. In DNA, the CDR3 is TGTGCCAGCAGTGACTCGGGGACAGGGGCCCGGGGCTACACCTTC.

The rearrangement links TRBV21-1 to TRBJ2-7; the table's D gene call, TRBD1, was not cross checked with the DNA. TRBV21-1 is an annotated pseudogene. The CDR3 totals 11 residues. Here the CDR3 reads CASSNPGVKYF. The CDR3 coding sequence is TGTGCCAGCAGCAACCCAGGGGTGAAGTACTTC.